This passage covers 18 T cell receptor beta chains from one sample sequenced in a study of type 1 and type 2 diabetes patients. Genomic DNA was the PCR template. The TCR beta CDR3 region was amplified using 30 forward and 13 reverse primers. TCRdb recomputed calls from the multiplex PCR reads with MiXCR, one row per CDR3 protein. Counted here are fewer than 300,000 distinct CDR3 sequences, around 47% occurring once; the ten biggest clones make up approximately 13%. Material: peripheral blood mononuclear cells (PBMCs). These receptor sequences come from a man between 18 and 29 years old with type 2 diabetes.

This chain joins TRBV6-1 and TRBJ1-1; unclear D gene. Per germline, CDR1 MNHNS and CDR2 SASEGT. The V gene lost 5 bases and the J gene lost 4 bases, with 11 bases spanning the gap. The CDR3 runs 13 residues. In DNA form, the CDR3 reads TGTGCCAGCAGTTACGTCGGAGCCACTGAAGCTTTCTTT. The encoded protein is CASSYVGATEAFF.

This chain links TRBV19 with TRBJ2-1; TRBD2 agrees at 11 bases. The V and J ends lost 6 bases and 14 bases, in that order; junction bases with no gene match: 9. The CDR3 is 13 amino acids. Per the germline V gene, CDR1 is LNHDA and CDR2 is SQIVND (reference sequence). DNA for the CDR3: TGTGCCAGTAGCCATACTAGCGGGAGCTTGAAGTTCTTC. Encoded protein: CASSHTSGSLKFF.

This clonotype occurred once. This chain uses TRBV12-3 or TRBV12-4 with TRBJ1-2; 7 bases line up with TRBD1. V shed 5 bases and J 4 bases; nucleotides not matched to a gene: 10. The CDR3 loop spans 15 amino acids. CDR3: CASSNRQGRGYGYTF. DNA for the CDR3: TGTGCCAGCAGTAATAGACAGGGCAGAGGCTATGGCTACACCTTC.

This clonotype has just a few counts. CDR3 sequence reads: CASSESSGDNEQFF. DNA for the CDR3: TGCGCCAGCAGTGAGTCTAGCGGGGACAATGAGCAGTTCTTC. The chain uses TRBV10-1 and TRBJ2-1; 8 nucleotides line up with TRBD2. The J segment lost 5 bases and the V segment lost 0 bases, leaving 0 bases of the junction unmatched. CDR3 length: 14 residues. CDR1 is WNHNN and CDR2 is SYGVQD in the germline V gene (reference sequence).

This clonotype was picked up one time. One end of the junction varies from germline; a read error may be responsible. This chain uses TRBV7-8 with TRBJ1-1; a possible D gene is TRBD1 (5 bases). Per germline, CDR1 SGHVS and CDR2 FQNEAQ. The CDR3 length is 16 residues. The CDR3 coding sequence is TGTGCCAGCAGTAACCATCTTGGGACGGGAAACACTAAAGCTTTCTTT. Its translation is CASSNHLGTGNTKAFF.

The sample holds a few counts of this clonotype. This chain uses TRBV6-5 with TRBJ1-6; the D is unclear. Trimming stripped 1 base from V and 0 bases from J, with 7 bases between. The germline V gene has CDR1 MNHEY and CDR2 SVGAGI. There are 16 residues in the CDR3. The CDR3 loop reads CASSYFRSSYNSPLHF. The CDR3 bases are TGTGCCAGCAGTTACTTCAGGAGCTCCTATAATTCACCCCTCCACTTT.

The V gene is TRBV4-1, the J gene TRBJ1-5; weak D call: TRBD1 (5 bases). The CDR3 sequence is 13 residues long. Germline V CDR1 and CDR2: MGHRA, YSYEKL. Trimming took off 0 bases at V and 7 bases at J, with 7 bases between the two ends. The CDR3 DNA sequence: TGCGCCAGCAGCCAAGAAGGGGAACAGCCCCAGCATTTT. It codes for CASSQEGEQPQHF.

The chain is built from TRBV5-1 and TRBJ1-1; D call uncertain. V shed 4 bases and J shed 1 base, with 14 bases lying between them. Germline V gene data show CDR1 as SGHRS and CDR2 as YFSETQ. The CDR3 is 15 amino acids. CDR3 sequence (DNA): TGCGCCAGCAGCGCCCCCCCCTCGGCGAACACTGAAGCTTTCTTT. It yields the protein CASSAPPSANTEAFF. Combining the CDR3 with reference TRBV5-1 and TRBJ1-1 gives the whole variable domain KAGVTQTPRYLIKTRGQQVTLSCSPISGHRSVSWYQQTPGQGLQFLFEYFSETQRNKGNFPGRFSGRQFSNSRSEMNVSTLELGDSALYLCASSAPPSANTEAFFGQGTRLTVV.

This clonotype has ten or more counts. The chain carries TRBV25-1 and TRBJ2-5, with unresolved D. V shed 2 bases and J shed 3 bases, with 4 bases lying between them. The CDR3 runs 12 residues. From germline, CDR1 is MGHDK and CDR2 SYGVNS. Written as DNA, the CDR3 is TGTGCCAGCAGTGAAACCAAAGAGACCCAGTACTTC. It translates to CASSETKETQYF.

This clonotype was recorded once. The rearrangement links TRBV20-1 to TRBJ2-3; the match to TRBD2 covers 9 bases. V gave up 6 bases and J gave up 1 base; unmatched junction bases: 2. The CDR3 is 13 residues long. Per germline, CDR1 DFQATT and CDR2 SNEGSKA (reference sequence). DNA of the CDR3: TGCAGTGCCGAGCGGGGGGGCACAGATACGCAGTATTTT. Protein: CSAERGGTDTQYF.

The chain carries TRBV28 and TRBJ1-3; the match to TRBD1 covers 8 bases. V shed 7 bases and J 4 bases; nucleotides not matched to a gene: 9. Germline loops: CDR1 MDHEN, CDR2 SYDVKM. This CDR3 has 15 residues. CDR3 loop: CASTVDRVSGNTIYF. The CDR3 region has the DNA TGTGCCAGCACCGTGGACAGGGTCTCAGGAAACACCATATATTTT.

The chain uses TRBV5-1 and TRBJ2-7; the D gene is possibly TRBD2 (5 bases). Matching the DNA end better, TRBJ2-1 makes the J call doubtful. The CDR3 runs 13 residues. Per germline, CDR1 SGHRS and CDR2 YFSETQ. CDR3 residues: CASSKLGGNEQFF. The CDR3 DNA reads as TGCGCCAGCAGTAAACTAGGCGGTAACGAGCAGTTCTTC.

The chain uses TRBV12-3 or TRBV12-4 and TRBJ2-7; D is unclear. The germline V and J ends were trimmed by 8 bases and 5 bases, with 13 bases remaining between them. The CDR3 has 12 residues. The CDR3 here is CASGWSSHEQYF. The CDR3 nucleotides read TGTGCCAGCGGATGGTCGTCCCACGAGCAGTACTTC.

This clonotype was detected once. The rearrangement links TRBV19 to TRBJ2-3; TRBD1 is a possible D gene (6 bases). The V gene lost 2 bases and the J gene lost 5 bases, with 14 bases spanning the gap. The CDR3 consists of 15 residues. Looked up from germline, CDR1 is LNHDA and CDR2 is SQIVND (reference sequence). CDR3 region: CASSIRHHREDTQYF. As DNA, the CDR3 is TGTGCCAGTAGTATACGACACCACAGGGAAGATACGCAGTATTTT.

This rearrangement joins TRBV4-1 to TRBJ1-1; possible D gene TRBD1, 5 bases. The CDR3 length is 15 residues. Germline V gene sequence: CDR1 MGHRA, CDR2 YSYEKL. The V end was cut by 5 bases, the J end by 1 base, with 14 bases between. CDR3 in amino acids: CASSYDYQGNTEAFF. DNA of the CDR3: TGCGCCAGCAGCTACGACTACCAGGGGAACACTGAAGCTTTCTTT.

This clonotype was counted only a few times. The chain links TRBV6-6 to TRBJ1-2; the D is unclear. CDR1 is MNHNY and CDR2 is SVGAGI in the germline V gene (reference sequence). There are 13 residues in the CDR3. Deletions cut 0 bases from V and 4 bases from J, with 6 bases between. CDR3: CASSYSVGYGYTF. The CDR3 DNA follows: TGTGCCAGCAGTTACTCAGTGGGCTATGGCTACACCTTC.

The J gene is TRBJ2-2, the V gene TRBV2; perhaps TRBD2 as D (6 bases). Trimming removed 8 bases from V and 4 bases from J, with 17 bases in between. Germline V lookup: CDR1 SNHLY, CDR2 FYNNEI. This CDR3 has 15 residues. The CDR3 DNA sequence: TGTGCCAGCCGCAGAGGAGGGGAGGCCACCGGGGAGCTGTTTTTT. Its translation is CASRRGGEATGELFF.

The CDR3 sequence is CSVHPRAVNTEAFF. The DNA of the CDR3 is TGCAGCGTTCATCCCAGGGCCGTGAACACTGAAGCTTTCTTT. V is TRBV29-1 and J is TRBJ1-1; D may be TRBD1 (5 bases). The germline gives CDR1 SQVTM, CDR2 ANQGSEA. Trimming took off 5 bases at V and 0 bases at J, with 13 bases between the two ends. CDR3 length equals 14 residues.